This passage covers 19 T cell receptor beta chains from one sample sequenced in a study of blood T cell repertoires in COVID-19. Sequenced by immunoSEQ multiplex PCR; TCRdb stores in-frame clones only, minus some. The sample comprises 65,000 to 80,000 clones, 90% of which are singletons, and roughly 9.7% rests with the top ten. What was sequenced was peripheral blood. The origin of the receptors is a human donor in a cohort sampled during active COVID-19.

This chain links TRBV14 with TRBJ2-5; 11 nucleotides agree with TRBD2. The CDR3 extends over 16 amino acids. With V trimmed by 1 base and J by 5 bases, 6 bases remained unmatched. The germline CDR1 and CDR2 sequences are SGHDN and FVKESK. In DNA, the CDR3 is TGTGCCAGCAGCCAAGGTAGCGGGAGGGCCTGGGAGACCCAGTACTTC. It encodes CASSQGSGRAWETQYF.

This chain connects TRBV27 to TRBJ2-7, with 14 nucleotides matching TRBD2. The junction had 5 bases not matched to a gene; V was cut back by 3 bases and J by 4 bases. This CDR3 is 16 amino acids long. CDR1 is MNHEY and CDR2 is SMNVEV in the germline V gene (reference sequence). The CDR3 is CASSFTRTSGRYEQYF. The CDR3 region has the DNA TGTGCCAGCAGTTTTACCCGGACTAGCGGGAGGTACGAGCAGTACTTC.

This clone has more than one count but fewer than ten. The V gene is TRBV7-2, the J gene TRBJ2-3, with D perhaps TRBD2 (6 bases). V gave up 2 bases and J gave up 0 bases, with 9 bases separating them. The germline gives CDR1 SGHTA, CDR2 FQGNSA. CDR3 length: 15 residues. As DNA, the CDR3 is TGTGCCAGCAGCTTACCCAGCGGGAGCACAGATACGCAGTATTTT. It encodes CASSLPSGSTDTQYF.

The rearrangement links TRBV11-2 to TRBJ2-7; 7 nucleotides match TRBD1. The CDR3 sequence is 15 residues long. Germline V gene lookup returns CDR1 SGHAT and CDR2 FQNNGV. The V segment lost 5 bases and the J segment 2 bases; nucleotides outside the gene matches: 9. This chain's CDR3 is CASSVRQGGPYEQYF. The CDR3 coding sequence is TGTGCCAGCAGCGTACGACAGGGCGGCCCCTACGAGCAGTACTTC.

The chain employs TRBV5-1 and TRBJ2-7, with D tentatively TRBD2 (6 bases). From germline, CDR1 is SGHRS and CDR2 YFSETQ. Trimming pared 0 bases from V and 1 base from J, leaving 8 bases between. The CDR3 sequence is 14 residues long. DNA for the CDR3: TGCGCCAGCAGCTTGGTTGCGGGATCCTACGAGCAGTACTTC. Translated: CASSLVAGSYEQYF.

The rearrangement uses TRBV24-1 and TRBJ1-2; a weak D match, TRBD1 (6 bases). The CDR3 length is 13 residues. The germline CDR1 and CDR2 sequences are KGHDR and SFDVKD. Trimming stripped 5 bases from V and 0 bases from J, with 6 bases between. The CDR3: CATSGTANYGYTF. The DNA of the CDR3 is TGTGCCACCAGTGGGACAGCTAACTATGGCTACACCTTC.

The chain has TRBV7-3 and TRBJ2-5; possibly TRBD2 for D (7 bases). CDR1 is SGHTA, CDR2 FQGTGA, per germline. This CDR3 is built from 16 residues. V gave up 0 bases and J gave up 5 bases, with 16 bases separating them. As DNA, the CDR3 is TGTGCCAGCAGCTTAACGTCCGCGGGGGCGCGGGAGACCCAGTACTTC. Its protein is CASSLTSAGARETQYF.

The chain is built from TRBV3-1 (or the pseudogene TRBV3-2) and TRBJ2-3, with 9 nucleotides matching TRBD2. The germline V gene has CDR1 LGHDT and CDR2 YNNKEL (reference sequence). The CDR3 has 18 residues. With V trimmed by 3 bases and J by 0 bases, 10 bases remained unmatched. As DNA, the CDR3 is TGTGCCAGCAGCCACCCGAAAGCGGGAGGCCTAAGCACAGATACGCAGTATTTT. This gives the protein CASSHPKAGGLSTDTQYF.

The rearrangement joins TRBV2 to TRBJ1-5; D may be TRBD1 (5 bases). Germline V gene sequence: CDR1 SNHLY, CDR2 FYNNEI. The CDR3 covers 17 residues. Trimming took 2 bases from V and 4 from J, leaving 18 bases between them. The CDR3 DNA sequence: TGTGCCAGCAGTGAAAGGTGGGGCGGGAGATGGAATCAGCCCCAGCATTTT. Amino acid sequence: CASSERWGGRWNQPQHF.

The gene calls are TRBV6-2 or TRBV6-3 and TRBJ2-2; 8 positions match TRBD2. V was pared by 4 bases and J by 5 bases, with 0 bases of the junction left unmatched. In germline, CDR1 is MNHEY, CDR2 SVGEGT. This CDR3 comprises 13 residues. In DNA form, the CDR3 reads TGTGCCAGCAGTTTAGCGGGGACCGGGGAGCTGTTTTTT. The encoded protein is CASSLAGTGELFF.

The V gene is TRBV2, the J gene TRBJ1-5; TRBD1 agrees at 7 bases. This CDR3 contains 15 residues. Germline CDR1 reads SNHLY; CDR2 reads FYNNEI. Trimming removed 6 bases from V and 7 bases from J; junction bases left unmatched: 12. CDR3 bases: TGTGCCAGCAGGACTCTAGGGACAGTGGGGCAGCCCCAGCATTTT. Protein: CASRTLGTVGQPQHF.

This chain joins TRBV7-9 and TRBJ2-3; TRBD2 agrees at 8 bases. This CDR3 spans 15 amino acids. Germline CDR1 reads SEHNR; CDR2 reads FQNEAQ (reference sequence). V dropped 1 base and J dropped 3; count of bases not matched to a gene: 3. CDR3 residues: CASSLGSGSTDTQYF. The CDR3 nucleotides read TGTGCCAGCAGCTTAGGCAGCGGGAGTACAGATACGCAGTATTTT.

On this clone: Other DNA sequences within the sample encode an identical CDR3. The chain combines TRBV7-2 with TRBJ2-5; TRBD1 is a possible D gene (6 bases). Germline CDR1 and CDR2: SGHTA and FQGNSA. V lost 5 bases and J lost 2, with 9 bases in between. The CDR3 has 13 amino acids. The CDR3 loop is CASSRGQQETQYF. CDR3 DNA: TGTGCCAGCAGCCGAGGACAGCAAGAGACCCAGTACTTC.

This clone was recorded once. The chain joins TRBV30 to TRBJ2-5; no clear D gene. The CDR3 covers 12 residues. Trimming stripped 0 bases from V and 5 bases from J, with 7 bases between. CDR1 is GTSNPN, CDR2 SVGIG, per germline (reference sequence). The CDR3 is CAWSVTRETQYF. Written as DNA, the CDR3 is TGTGCCTGGAGTGTAACTCGGGAGACCCAGTACTTC. The whole variable domain, remainder taken from reference TRBV30 and TRBJ2-5, is SQTIHQWPATLVQPVGSPLSLECTVEGTSNPNLYWYRQAAGRGLQLLFYSVGIGQISSEVPQNLSASRPQDRQFILSSKKLLLSDSGFYLCAWSVTRETQYFGPGTRLLVL.

V is TRBV3-1 (or the pseudogene TRBV3-2) and J is TRBJ2-7; 9 nucleotides align to TRBD1. The V segment lost 4 bases and the J segment 5 bases; nucleotides outside the gene matches: 9. CDR1 LGHDT and CDR2 YNNKEL come from the germline V gene (reference sequence). The CDR3 totals 15 residues. Written as DNA, the CDR3 is TGTGCCAGCAGCCTGGGACAGGGATATACGGACGAGCAGTACTTC. It is translated as CASSLGQGYTDEQYF.

The chain carries TRBV9 and TRBJ2-1; 12 bases are shared with TRBD2. CDR3 length equals 15 residues. The germline V gene has CDR1 SGDLS and CDR2 YYNGEE. The junction had 4 bases not matched to a gene; V was cut back by 0 bases and J by 9 bases. This CDR3 is CASSVAGLAGSEQFF. Here the CDR3 DNA reads TGTGCCAGCAGCGTAGCCGGACTAGCGGGATCTGAGCAGTTCTTC. Filled out from reference TRBV9 and TRBJ2-1, the complete variable domain reads DSGVTQTPKHLITATGQRVTLRCSPRSGDLSVYWYQQSLDQGLQFLIQYYNGEERAKGNILERFSAQQFPDLHSELNLSSLELGDSALYFCASSVAGLAGSEQFFGPGTRLTVL.

The V gene is TRBV6-5, the J gene TRBJ1-6, with a tentative D call TRBD1 (5 bases). CDR3 length: 14 residues. The germline gives CDR1 MNHEY, CDR2 SVGAGI. Trimming took 6 bases from V and 5 from J, leaving 11 bases between them. CDR3 sequence reads: CASSQGRDNSPLHF. CDR3 coding DNA: TGTGCCAGCAGCCAGGGCCGGGATAATTCACCCCTCCACTTT.

This sequence joins TRBV2 and TRBJ2-7; 9 bases agree with TRBD1. Trimming cost V 6 bases and J 0 bases; bases outside gene matches: 3. CDR3 size: 14 residues. Germline V gene sequence: CDR1 SNHLY, CDR2 FYNNEI. The CDR3: CASRRTGASYEQYF. Here the CDR3 DNA reads TGTGCCAGCAGACGGACAGGGGCCTCCTACGAGCAGTACTTC.

The chain recombines TRBV11-3 with TRBJ2-7; TRBD2 matches 7 bases. This CDR3 is built from 15 residues. V dropped 2 bases and J dropped 3; count of bases not matched to a gene: 7. In germline, CDR1 is SGHNT, CDR2 YENEEA. The CDR3 protein is CASSLRGDEVYEQYF. In DNA form, the CDR3 reads TGTGCCAGCAGCTTACGGGGGGATGAGGTCTACGAGCAGTACTTC.